Below are 28 T cell receptor beta chains sequenced from a single sample in a study of beta chain features in type 1 diabetes. The study reverse transcribed the entire isolated RNA, so it sequenced expressed TCRB transcripts. Repertoires were generated with immunoSEQ multiplex PCR, while TCRdb's copy carries only in-frame clones and drops some. The sample has more than 150,000 clones, 11% seen once; the top ten hold over 2%. Source material: central memory CD4+ T cells from blood. These receptor sequences come from a man aged 18 to 35 in good health.

The chain recombines TRBV10-3 with TRBJ2-7, with a weak D call TRBD2 (7 bases). This CDR3 is 12 amino acids long. CDR1 is ENHRY, CDR2 SYGVKD, per germline. The V gene lost 5 bases and the J gene lost 7 bases, with 12 bases spanning the gap. CDR3 loop: CAISRGAEEQYF. The CDR3 DNA reads TGTGCCATCAGTCGGGGGGCCGAGGAGCAGTACTTC.

The rearrangement links TRBV5-1 to TRBJ2-7; 14 nucleotides agree with TRBD2. Germline CDR1 SGHRS, CDR2 YFSETQ. The CDR3 runs to 15 residues. The junction had 5 bases not matched to a gene; V was cut back by 4 bases and J by 5 bases. The CDR3 spells CASSPMTSGRDEQYF. The CDR3 coding sequence is TGCGCCAGCAGCCCTATGACTAGCGGGAGGGACGAGCAGTACTTC. Filled out from reference TRBV5-1 and TRBJ2-7, the complete variable domain reads KAGVTQTPRYLIKTRGQQVTLSCSPISGHRSVSWYQQTPGQGLQFLFEYFSETQRNKGNFPGRFSGRQFSNSRSEMNVSTLELGDSALYLCASSPMTSGRDEQYFGPGTRLTVT.

CDR3 sequence (DNA): TGCGCCAGCAGCCCAGGGGATGGGGGATTCTATGGCTACACCTTC. Its translation: CASSPGDGGFYGYTF. The V gene is TRBV4-3, the J gene TRBJ1-2, with D possibly being TRBD1 (6 bases). CDR3 size: 15 residues. Looked up from germline, CDR1 is LGHNA and CDR2 is YSLEER. The V and J ends lost 4 bases and 4 bases respectively, with 16 bases between them.

This clone was observed at least ten times. The rearrangement uses TRBV4-2 and TRBJ1-2; TRBD1 might be the D (5 bases). With 4 bases removed from V and 6 bases from J, the gap between germline ends came to 12 bases. The CDR3 contains 13 residues. Germline V lookup: CDR1 LGHNA, CDR2 YNFKEQ. The CDR3 DNA reads TGTGCCAGCAGCCTCGACAGACTGGATGGCTACACCTTC. Translating gives CASSLDRLDGYTF.

This chain connects TRBV4-3 to TRBJ2-1; D may correspond to TRBD1 or TRBD2 (6 bases each). The CDR3 extends over 16 amino acids. Trimming cost V 1 base and J 8 bases, with 18 bases left between them. Germline V lookup: CDR1 LGHNA, CDR2 YSLEER. This CDR3 is CASSQGRGRQRDEQFF. For the CDR3, the DNA is TGCGCCAGCAGCCAAGGTCGGGGGCGGCAGCGGGATGAGCAGTTCTTC.

This clone appeared a few times. V is TRBV10-3 and J is TRBJ2-1; no definite D call. CDR3 size: 13 residues. Germline values: CDR1 ENHRY, CDR2 SYGVKD. V lost 3 bases, J lost 4 bases, and 7 bases lay in between. CDR3 DNA sequence: TGTGCCATCAGTGATCACCTTTACAATGAGCAGTTCTTC. Protein product: CAISDHLYNEQFF.

As DNA, the CDR3 is TGTGCCAGCAGCGTAGCTGCGGGACAGTACAATGAGCAGTTCTTC. Encoded protein: CASSVAAGQYNEQFF. The chain is built from TRBV9 and TRBJ2-1; TRBD1 might be the D (7 bases). The germline V gene has CDR1 SGDLS and CDR2 YYNGEE. CDR3 length: 15 residues. The V gene lost 0 bases and the J gene lost 4 bases, with 11 bases spanning the gap.

The chain employs TRBV30 and TRBJ1-2; the D is unclear. The V gene's germline CDR1 is GTSNPN and CDR2 SVGIG (reference sequence). Trimming took 0 bases from V and 7 from J, leaving 6 bases between them. This CDR3 region has 11 residues. The CDR3 bases are TGTGCCTGGAGTGTAGCGCGTGGCTACACCTTC. This sequence encodes CAWSVARGYTF.

This clone turned up a few times. Other nucleotide sequences in the sample specify the same CDR3. This sequence joins TRBV28 and TRBJ1-1; D is ambiguous. The CDR3 contains 12 residues. CDR1 MDHEN and CDR2 SYDVKM come from the germline V gene. V lost 2 bases and J lost 0, with 1 base in between. CDR3 in DNA: TGTGCCAGCAGTTTAGTGAACACTGAAGCTTTCTTT. It translates to CASSLVNTEAFF.

This clone was seen at least ten times. Other DNA sequences within the sample encode an identical CDR3. The chain couples TRBV28 to TRBJ2-6, with D possibly TRBD1 on 5 matching bases. Germline V CDR1 and CDR2: MDHEN, SYDVKM. The CDR3 consists of 15 residues. Between the trimmed V and J ends, which lost 6 bases and 1 base, there was a span of 10 bases. CDR3 region: CASSLTGSGANVLTF. DNA of the CDR3: TGTGCCAGCAGCCTCACAGGATCTGGGGCCAACGTCCTGACTTTC.

V is TRBV5-6 and J is TRBJ2-7; D possibly corresponds to TRBD1 (6 bases). V lost 4 bases to trimming and J lost 6 bases, with 14 bases between them. This CDR3 spans 13 amino acids. Germline V lookup: CDR1 SGHDT, CDR2 YYEEEE. The DNA of the CDR3 is TGTGCCAGCAGCCGTCTAGGGGGTCTCGAGCAGTACTTC. It codes for CASSRLGGLEQYF. Variable domain in full (rest from reference TRBV5-6 and TRBJ2-7): DAGVTQSPTHLIKTRGQQVTLRCSPKSGHDTVSWYQQALGQGPQFIFQYYEEEERQRGNFPDRFSGHQFPNYSSELNVNALLLGDSALYLCASSRLGGLEQYFGPGTRLTVT.

The chain couples TRBV5-1 to TRBJ2-1; either TRBD1 or TRBD2 may fit D (6 bases each). The CDR3 runs 14 residues. Germline V gene sequence: CDR1 SGHRS, CDR2 YFSETQ. The V end lost 6 bases, the J end lost 10 bases, and 20 bases lay between the germline ends. CDR3 sequence (DNA): TGCGCCAGCACTGAGGGGGGCCGGGTTGTCGAGCAGTTCTTC. This gives the protein CASTEGGRVVEQFF.

This clone was recorded at least ten times. The chain joins TRBV28 to TRBJ1-4; a possible D gene is TRBD1 (6 bases). Trimming took 9 bases from V and 4 from J, leaving 18 bases between them. CDR1 is MDHEN and CDR2 is SYDVKM in the germline V gene. The CDR3 totals 15 residues. DNA of the CDR3: TGTGCCAGTAGTCCCACAGGGCGAAATAATGAAAAACTGTTTTTT. As protein: CASSPTGRNNEKLFF.

This clone was seen more than once but under ten times. The chain uses TRBV7-9 and TRBJ2-1; TRBD2 agrees at 10 bases. CDR1 and CDR2 from the germline V gene are SEHNR and FQNEAQ (reference sequence). The CDR3 is 17 residues long. V trimming: 5 bases; J trimming: 8 bases; junction bases outside the gene matches: 15. In DNA, the CDR3 is TGTGCCAGCAGCCCTAGGACTAGCGGCAGTCCCTTGGATGAGCAGTTCTTC. It translates to CASSPRTSGSPLDEQFF.

V gene TRBV9 combines with J gene TRBJ2-1; 7 bases are a match to TRBD2. Germline lookup yields CDR1 SGDLS and CDR2 YYNGEE. Trimming took 6 bases from V and 5 from J; bases not matched to a gene: 5. CDR3 size: 13 residues. CDR3 in amino acids: CASNLAENNEQFF. CDR3 DNA: TGTGCCAGCAACCTAGCGGAAAACAATGAGCAGTTCTTC.

This clone was seen more than once but under ten times. This sequence joins TRBV20-1 and TRBJ2-5, with D uncertain. There are 11 residues in the CDR3. Germline CDR1 DFQATT, CDR2 SNEGSKA (reference sequence). V was trimmed by 1 base and J by 5 bases, leaving 5 bases between them. Here the CDR3 reads CSARVRETQYF. As DNA, the CDR3 is TGCAGTGCTAGAGTCCGGGAGACCCAGTACTTC.

This chain links TRBV7-2 with TRBJ2-6; D is uncertain. Germline loops: CDR1 SGHTA, CDR2 FQGNSA. The germline V and J ends were trimmed by 6 bases and 3 bases, with 9 bases remaining between them. The CDR3 runs to 14 residues. The CDR3 region is CASSPTLGANVLTF. The CDR3 nucleotides read TGTGCCAGCAGTCCAACTCTTGGGGCCAACGTCCTGACTTTC. The full variable domain, rest sourced from reference TRBV7-2 and TRBJ2-6, is GAGVSQSPSNKVTEKGKDVELRCDPISGHTALYWYRQSLGQGLEFLIYFQGNSAPDKSGLPSDRFSAERTGGSVSTLTIQRTQQEDSAVYLCASSPTLGANVLTFGAGSRLTVL.

The chain recombines TRBV14 with TRBJ2-5; D is uncertain. The germline V and J ends were trimmed by 4 bases and 5 bases, with 11 bases remaining between them. Germline-derived CDR1 and CDR2 are SGHDN and FVKESK. This CDR3 has 13 residues. The CDR3 DNA is TGTGCCAGCAGCCCCGTAGCTTGGGAGACCCAGTACTTC. Residues: CASSPVAWETQYF.

The V and J genes are TRBV30 and TRBJ1-5; 11 positions match TRBD1. The V gene end was trimmed by 3 bases and the J gene end by 11 bases; junction bases not matched to a gene: 3. The CDR3 loop spans 12 amino acids. Germline V gives CDR1 GTSNPN, CDR2 SVGIG (reference sequence). CDR3 sequence: CAWRGGQGAQHF. The CDR3 nucleotides are TGTGCCTGGAGGGGGGGACAGGGGGCCCAGCATTTT.

J is TRBJ2-7 and V is TRBV29-1; TRBD2 matches 14 bases. Trimming cost V 6 bases and J 5 bases; bases outside gene matches: 6. The CDR3 consists of 14 residues. Germline V gene sequence: CDR1 SQVTM, CDR2 ANQGSEA. This chain's CDR3 is CSVAKGLAGDEQYF. In DNA form, the CDR3 reads TGCAGCGTGGCTAAGGGACTAGCGGGAGACGAGCAGTACTTC.

The sample holds a few counts of this clone. The chain employs TRBV7-2 and TRBJ2-4, with 7 positions matching TRBD2. Germline V gives CDR1 SGHTA, CDR2 FQGNSA. This CDR3 region has 16 residues. J was trimmed by 8 bases and V by 2 bases; bases with no gene match: 12. The CDR3 spells CASSLMARGGEDIQYF. CDR3 DNA: TGTGCCAGCAGCTTAATGGCGCGGGGAGGGGAGGACATTCAGTACTTC. Using reference TRBV7-2 and TRBJ2-4 for the parts outside the CDR3, the full variable domain is GAGVSQSPSNKVTEKGKDVELRCDPISGHTALYWYRQSLGQGLEFLIYFQGNSAPDKSGLPSDRFSAERTGGSVSTLTIQRTQQEDSAVYLCASSLMARGGEDIQYFGAGTRLSVL.

The chain joins TRBV7-9 to TRBJ1-2; D not certain. Germline-derived CDR1 and CDR2 are SEHNR and FQNEAQ (reference sequence). This CDR3 region has 15 residues. Trimming took 3 bases from V and 6 from J, leaving 17 bases between them. CDR3 sequence reads: CASSFGQEGPNGYTF. The DNA for the CDR3 is TGTGCCAGCAGCTTTGGCCAGGAGGGTCCGAATGGCTACACCTTC.

The CDR3 DNA is TGCGCCAGCAGCCAAGACTTAACTGGCTACACCTTC. Amino acids: CASSQDLTGYTF. J is TRBJ1-2 and V is TRBV4-1; D is uncertain. CDR1 MGHRA and CDR2 YSYEKL come from the germline V gene. The CDR3 has 12 residues. Trimming removed 0 bases from V and 7 bases from J, with 6 bases in between.

This clone has just a few counts. The chain couples TRBV7-2 to TRBJ2-2, with a possible D match to TRBD1 (6 bases). CDR3 length: 15 residues. The V and J ends lost 5 bases and 7 bases respectively, with 17 bases between them. Germline V lookup: CDR1 SGHTA, CDR2 FQGNSA. This CDR3 reads CASSRDRSSHGELFF. The CDR3 DNA follows: TGTGCCAGCAGCCGAGACAGGTCCTCTCACGGGGAGCTGTTTTTT. Together with reference TRBV7-2 and TRBJ2-2, the CDR3 gives the full variable domain: GAGVSQSPSNKVTEKGKDVELRCDPISGHTALYWYRQSLGQGLEFLIYFQGNSAPDKSGLPSDRFSAERTGGSVSTLTIQRTQQEDSAVYLCASSRDRSSHGELFFGEGSRLTVL.

The V and J genes are TRBV9 and TRBJ2-5; D ambiguous. In germline, CDR1 is SGDLS, CDR2 YYNGEE. Trimming stripped 0 bases from V and 2 bases from J, with 14 bases between. CDR3 size: 16 residues. The CDR3 bases are TGTGCCAGCAGCGTAGCCAGCCGGGCCACTCAAGAGACCCAGTACTTC. Translated: CASSVASRATQETQYF.

This clone was found a few times. The chain's CDR3 is CASSYQNSGIEAFF. CDR3 sequence (DNA): TGCGCCAGCAGCTACCAGAATTCTGGTATTGAAGCTTTCTTT. V is TRBV5-1 and J is TRBJ1-1; D is ambiguous. Between the trimmed V and J ends, which lost 3 bases and 7 bases, there was a span of 16 bases. Germline V CDR1 and CDR2: SGHRS, YFSETQ. CDR3 size: 14 residues.

The chain has TRBV11-3 and TRBJ1-1; D may be TRBD1 (6 bases). With 4 bases removed from V and 1 base from J, the gap between germline ends came to 13 bases. The germline V gene has CDR1 SGHNT and CDR2 YENEEA. CDR3 size: 15 residues. CDR3 region: CASSSTGTRNTEAFF. CDR3 DNA sequence: TGTGCCAGCAGCTCGACCGGGACAAGGAACACTGAAGCTTTCTTT.

The gene calls are TRBV7-2 and TRBJ2-5; 10 bases agree with TRBD2. Germline V gene lookup returns CDR1 SGHTA and CDR2 FQGNSA. The junction had 9 bases not matched to a gene; V was cut back by 11 bases and J by 3 bases. CDR3 length equals 14 residues. In DNA form, the CDR3 reads TGTGCCGGAACAGCGGGAGGGCCAAAAGAGACCCAGTACTTC. Translation gives CAGTAGGPKETQYF. Drawing the rest from reference TRBV7-2 and TRBJ2-5, the complete variable domain is GAGVSQSPSNKVTEKGKDVELRCDPISGHTALYWYRQSLGQGLEFLIYFQGNSAPDKSGLPSDRFSAERTGGSVSTLTIQRTQQEDSAVYLCAGTAGGPKETQYFGPGTRLLVL.